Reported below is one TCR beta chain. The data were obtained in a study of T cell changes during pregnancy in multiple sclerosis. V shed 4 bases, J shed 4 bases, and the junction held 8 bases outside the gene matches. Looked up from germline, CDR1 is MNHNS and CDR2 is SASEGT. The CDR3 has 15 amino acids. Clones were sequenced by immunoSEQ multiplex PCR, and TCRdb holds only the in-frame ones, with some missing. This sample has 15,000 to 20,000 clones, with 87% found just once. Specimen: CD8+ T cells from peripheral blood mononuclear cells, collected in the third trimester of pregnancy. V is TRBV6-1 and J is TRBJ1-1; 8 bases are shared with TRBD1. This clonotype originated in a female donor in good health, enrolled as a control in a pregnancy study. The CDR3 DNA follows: TGTGCCAGCAGTGTAAACCAGGGGGCGCCCACTGAAGCTTTCTTT. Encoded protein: CASSVNQGAPTEAFF.